The 13 T cell receptor beta chains below come from one sample, sequenced in a study of response to subunit inactivated influenza vaccine listed by TCRdb under 2018. Library construction relied on RT-PCR. Sequenced on an Illumina HiSeq 2500. TCRdb took the public reads, trimmed them with fastp at Q25, ran MiXCR for clone calling and kept in-frame beta chains. Each entry merges the rows of one CDR3 protein and shows their most common DNA and genes. The sample records more than 200,000 distinct CDR3 sequences, more than 10% of which are singletons. The top ten clonotypes cover approximately 8.3% of the sample. Source: non-naive T cells sorted from PBMCs, taken approximately 15 days before vaccination. This specimen's cell subset or site label, per the study, means: memory T cell fraction. These TCRs come from a man aged 45-65 years who received an inactivated influenza vaccine. Donor details come from another sample of the same person, matched by shared clones.

The sample holds a few counts of this clonotype. The chain carries TRBV28 and TRBJ2-4, with D possibly being TRBD1 (6 bases). V lost 6 bases and J 3 bases, leaving 15 bases between the germline ends. The germline V gene has CDR1 MDHEN and CDR2 SYDVKM. The CDR3 has 15 amino acids. CDR3 coding DNA: TGTGCCAGCAGCCCAGGGGTTGTTAGCAAAAACATTCAGTACTTC. It is translated as CASSPGVVSKNIQYF.

This clonotype appeared a few times. The chain uses TRBV28 and TRBJ2-7; TRBD2 might be the D (7 bases). The germline V gene has CDR1 MDHEN and CDR2 SYDVKM. Trimming pared 1 base from V and 4 bases from J, leaving 11 bases between. The length of the CDR3 is 14 residues. The DNA of the CDR3 is TGTGCCAGCAGTTTATCGGGGGGCGGTTACGAGCAGTACTTC. Translated, it gives CASSLSGGGYEQYF.

J is TRBJ1-2 and V is TRBV12-3 or TRBV12-4; TRBD1 agrees at 11 bases. The V gene end was trimmed by 6 bases and the J gene end by 2 bases; junction bases not matched to a gene: 5. The CDR3 is made up of 15 amino acids. The CDR3 DNA reads as TGTGCCAGCAGCCGGGGACAGGGGGGCAACTATGGCTACACCTTC. Its translation is CASSRGQGGNYGYTF.

The table lists this clonotype with a few counts. The chain joins TRBV6-6 to TRBJ1-1, with unresolved D. Trimming cost V 0 bases and J 6 bases, with 5 bases left between them. The CDR3 sequence is 12 residues long. Germline CDR1 is MNHNY and CDR2 is SVGAGI (reference sequence). The CDR3 reads CASSYSPSEAFF. The DNA of the CDR3 is TGTGCCAGCAGTTACTCCCCCTCTGAAGCTTTCTTT.

The V and J genes are TRBV6-1 and TRBJ2-7, with 7 nucleotides matching TRBD2. Germline V gene lookup returns CDR1 MNHNS and CDR2 SASEGT. The trim removed 10 bases at V and 0 bases at J, leaving 6 bases unmatched. The CDR3 runs 13 residues. The CDR3 loop reads CATTERDSYEQYF. The DNA for the CDR3 is TGTGCCACCACGGAGCGGGACTCCTACGAGCAGTACTTC.

This clonotype was counted ten times or more. The rearrangement joins TRBV7-2 to TRBJ2-3, with D unclear. The V end lost 2 bases, the J end lost 3 bases, and 15 bases lay between the germline ends. This CDR3 is 16 amino acids long. CDR1 SGHTA and CDR2 FQGNSA come from the germline V gene. CDR3 sequence: CASSLNFLRLTDTQYF. The DNA of the CDR3 is TGTGCCAGCAGCTTAAATTTCCTTAGATTGACAGATACGCAGTATTTT.

This chain connects TRBV20-1 to TRBJ2-5, with D perhaps assigned TRBD1 or TRBD2 (5 bases each). Germline V gives CDR1 DFQATT, CDR2 SNEGSKA (reference sequence). Trimming took 3 bases from V and 4 from J, leaving 15 bases between them. The CDR3 covers 14 residues. CDR3 nucleotides: TGCAGTGCTAGCCCCCGGGGCGTGGGAGAGACCCAGTACTTC. Protein product: CSASPRGVGETQYF.

This clonotype was detected only a few times. The rearrangement links TRBV7-2 to TRBJ2-1; 11 nucleotides line up with TRBD2. The trim removed 5 bases at V and 11 bases at J, leaving 8 bases unmatched. The length of the CDR3 is 14 residues. Germline V gene data show CDR1 as SGHTA and CDR2 as FQGNSA. CDR3 protein: CASSPNTSGRKQFF. CDR3 nucleotide sequence: TGTGCCAGCAGCCCTAATACTAGCGGGAGAAAGCAGTTCTTC.

V and J are TRBV2 and TRBJ2-2; TRBD1 matches 7 bases. The CDR3 spans 13 residues. J lost 6 bases, V lost 5 bases, and 3 bases had no gene match. From germline, CDR1 is SNHLY and CDR2 FYNNEI. CDR3 residues: CASSLQGAGELFF. CDR3 sequence (DNA): TGTGCCAGCAGTCTTCAGGGGGCCGGGGAGCTGTTTTTT.

This clonotype was picked up a small number of times. This sequence joins TRBV10-3 and TRBJ1-6; D unclear. The V gene's germline CDR1 is ENHRY and CDR2 SYGVKD. Trimming cost V 0 bases and J 7 bases, with 16 bases left between them. The CDR3 extends over 17 amino acids. The CDR3 loop is CAISESTTRVSNSPLHF. In DNA, the CDR3 is TGTGCCATCAGTGAGTCGACGACTCGGGTTTCGAATTCACCCCTCCACTTT.

Only a few counts were recorded for this clonotype. No conserved phenylalanine or tryptophan ends this CDR3, so it is likely a read error. Because the CDR3's place on the DNA is in doubt, the DNA is left out and the CDR3 is given as listed by TCRdb. This sequence joins TRBV20-1 and TRBJ1-1. Germline values: CDR1 DFQATT, CDR2 SNEGSKA (reference sequence). Ends included, the CDR3 has 11 residues. The CDR3 is CSARVPQGGPR.

This rearrangement joins TRBV30 to TRBJ2-6; 14 nucleotides line up with TRBD2. This CDR3 has 14 amino acids. V lost 7 bases, J lost 12 bases, and 8 bases stayed unmatched. Germline V gene sequence: CDR1 GTSNPN, CDR2 SVGIG (reference sequence). The CDR3 DNA follows: TGTGCCTTTGGGACTAGCGGGGGTTCGGGCGTCCTGACTTTC. It translates to CAFGTSGGSGVLTF.

This clonotype was found a few times. This chain uses TRBV20-1 with TRBJ2-7, with 8 bases lining up with TRBD2. Germline CDR1 DFQATT, CDR2 SNEGSKA (reference sequence). The trim removed 6 bases at V and 0 bases at J, leaving 10 bases unmatched. The CDR3 spans 15 residues. The CDR3 here is CSAPELTSVSYEQYF. CDR3 sequence (DNA): TGCAGTGCACCAGAGCTGACTAGCGTCTCCTACGAGCAGTACTTC.